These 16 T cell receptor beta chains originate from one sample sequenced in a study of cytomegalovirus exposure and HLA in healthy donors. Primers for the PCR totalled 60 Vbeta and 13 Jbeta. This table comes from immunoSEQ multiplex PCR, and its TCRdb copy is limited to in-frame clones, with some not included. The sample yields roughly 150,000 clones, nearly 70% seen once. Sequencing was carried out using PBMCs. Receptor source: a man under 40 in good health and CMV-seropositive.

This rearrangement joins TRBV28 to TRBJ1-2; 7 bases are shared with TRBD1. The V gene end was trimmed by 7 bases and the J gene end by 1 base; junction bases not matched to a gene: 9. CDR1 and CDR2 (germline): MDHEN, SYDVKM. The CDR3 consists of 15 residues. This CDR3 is CASTTDRVINYGYTF. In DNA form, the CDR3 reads TGTGCCAGCACAACAGACAGGGTGATTAACTATGGCTACACCTTC.

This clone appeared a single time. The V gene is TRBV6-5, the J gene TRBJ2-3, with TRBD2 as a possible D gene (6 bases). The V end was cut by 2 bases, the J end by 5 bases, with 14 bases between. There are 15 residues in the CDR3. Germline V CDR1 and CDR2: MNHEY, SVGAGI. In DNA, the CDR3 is TGTGCCAGCAGTTACCGGTACGGGAGAATAGATACGCAGTATTTT. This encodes CASSYRYGRIDTQYF.

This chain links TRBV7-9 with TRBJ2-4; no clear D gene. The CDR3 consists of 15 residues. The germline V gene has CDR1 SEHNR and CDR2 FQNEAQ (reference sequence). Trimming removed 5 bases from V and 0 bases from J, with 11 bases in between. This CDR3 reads CASSNSELAKNIQYF. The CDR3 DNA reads TGTGCCAGCAGCAACAGTGAACTAGCCAAAAACATTCAGTACTTC.

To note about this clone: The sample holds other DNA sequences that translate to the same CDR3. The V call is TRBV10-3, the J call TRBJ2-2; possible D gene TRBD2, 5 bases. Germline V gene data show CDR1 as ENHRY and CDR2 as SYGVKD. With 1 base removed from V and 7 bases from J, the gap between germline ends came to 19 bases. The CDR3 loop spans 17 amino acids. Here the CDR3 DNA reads TGTGCCATCAGTGAGTGGGTGGCGGGTCCGATGGGCGGGGAGCTGTTTTTT. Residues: CAISEWVAGPMGGELFF.

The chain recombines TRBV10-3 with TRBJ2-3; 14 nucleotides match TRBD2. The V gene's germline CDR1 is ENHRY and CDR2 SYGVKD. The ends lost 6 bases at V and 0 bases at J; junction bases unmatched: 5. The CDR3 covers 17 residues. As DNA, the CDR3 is TGTGCCATCAGGGGACTAGCGGGAGTAGCTAGCACAGATACGCAGTATTTT. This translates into CAIRGLAGVASTDTQYF.

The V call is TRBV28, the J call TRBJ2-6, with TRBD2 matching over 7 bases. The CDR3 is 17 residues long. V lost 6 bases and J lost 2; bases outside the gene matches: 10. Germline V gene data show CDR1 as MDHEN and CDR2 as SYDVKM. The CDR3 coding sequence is TGTGCCAGCAGGCCCTCCTGGGGGGGGGCTGGGGCCAACGTCCTGACTTTC. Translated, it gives CASRPSWGGAGANVLTF.

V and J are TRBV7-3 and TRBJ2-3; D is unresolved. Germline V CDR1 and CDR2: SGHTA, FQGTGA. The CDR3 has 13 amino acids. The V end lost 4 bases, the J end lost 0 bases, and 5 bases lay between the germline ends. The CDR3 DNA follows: TGTGCCAGCAGCTCCCAAAGCACAGATACGCAGTATTTT. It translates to CASSSQSTDTQYF.

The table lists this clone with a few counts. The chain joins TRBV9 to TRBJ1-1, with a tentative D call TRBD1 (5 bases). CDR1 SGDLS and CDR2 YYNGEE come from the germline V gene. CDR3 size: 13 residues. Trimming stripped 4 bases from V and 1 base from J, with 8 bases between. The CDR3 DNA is TGTGCCAGCAGCTACGGACAGAACACTGAAGCTTTCTTT. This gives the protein CASSYGQNTEAFF.

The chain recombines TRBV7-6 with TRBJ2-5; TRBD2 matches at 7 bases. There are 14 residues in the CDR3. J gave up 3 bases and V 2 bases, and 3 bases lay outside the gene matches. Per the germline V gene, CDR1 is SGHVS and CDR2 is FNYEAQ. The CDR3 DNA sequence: TGTGCCAGCAGCTTAATGGCGGGGGAAGAGACCCAGTACTTC. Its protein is CASSLMAGEETQYF.

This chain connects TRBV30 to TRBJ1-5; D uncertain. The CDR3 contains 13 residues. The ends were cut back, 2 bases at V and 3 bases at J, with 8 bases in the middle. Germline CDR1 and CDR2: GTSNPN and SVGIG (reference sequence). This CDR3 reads CAWSRGSNQPQHF. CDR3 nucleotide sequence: TGTGCCTGGAGTCGCGGATCCAATCAGCCCCAGCATTTT.

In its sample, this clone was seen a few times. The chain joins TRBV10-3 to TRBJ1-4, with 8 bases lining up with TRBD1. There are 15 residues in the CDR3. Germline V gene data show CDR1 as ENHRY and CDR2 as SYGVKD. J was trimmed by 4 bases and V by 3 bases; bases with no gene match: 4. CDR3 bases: TGTGCCATCAGTGACCTGACAGGGGATAATGAAAAACTGTTTTTT. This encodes CAISDLTGDNEKLFF.

The CDR3 region is CASSSFRSSYNEQFF. CDR3 DNA: TGTGCCAGCAGCTCCTTTCGTAGCTCCTACAATGAGCAGTTCTTC. The chain carries TRBV5-6 and TRBJ2-1; D is uncertain. Trimming removed 3 bases at V and 0 bases at J, with 10 bases between. The length of the CDR3 is 15 residues. From germline, CDR1 is SGHDT and CDR2 YYEEEE.

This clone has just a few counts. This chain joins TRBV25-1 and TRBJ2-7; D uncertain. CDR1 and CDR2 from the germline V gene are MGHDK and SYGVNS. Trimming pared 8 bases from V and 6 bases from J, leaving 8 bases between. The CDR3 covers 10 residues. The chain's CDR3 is CASLPLEQYF. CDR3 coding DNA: TGTGCCAGCCTCCCCCTCGAGCAGTACTTC.

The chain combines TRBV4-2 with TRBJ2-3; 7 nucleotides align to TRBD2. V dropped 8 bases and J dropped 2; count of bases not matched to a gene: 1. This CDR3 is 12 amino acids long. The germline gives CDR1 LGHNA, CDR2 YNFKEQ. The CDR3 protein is CASRGDTDTQYF. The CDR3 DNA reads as TGTGCCAGCCGGGGGGACACAGATACGCAGTATTTT.

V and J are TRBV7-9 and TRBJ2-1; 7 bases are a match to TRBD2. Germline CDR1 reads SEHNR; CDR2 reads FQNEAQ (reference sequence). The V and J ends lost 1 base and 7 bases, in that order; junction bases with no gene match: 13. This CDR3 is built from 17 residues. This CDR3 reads CASSLVAAGVYVNEQFF. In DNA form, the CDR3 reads TGTGCCAGCAGCTTAGTTGCTGCGGGAGTTTATGTTAATGAGCAGTTCTTC.

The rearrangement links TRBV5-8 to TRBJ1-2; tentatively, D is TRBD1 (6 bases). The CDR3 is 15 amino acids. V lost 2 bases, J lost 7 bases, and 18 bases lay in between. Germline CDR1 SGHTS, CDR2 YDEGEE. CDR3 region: CASSFTRGSTGGYTF. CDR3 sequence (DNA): TGTGCCAGCAGCTTCACCAGGGGCAGCACCGGTGGCTACACCTTC.